This paragraph reports one T cell receptor (beta chain). The antigen remains unidentified. This sample stems from a study of molecular identifiers for immune sequencing clone quantification. Regarding the study as a whole: Shared barcodes on identical TCR molecules could underestimate the sizes of highly expanded clones.

Germline-derived CDR1 and CDR2 are DFQATT and SNEGSKA (reference sequence). The CDR3 runs to 18 residues. V lost 6 bases to trimming and J lost 4 bases; unmatched junction nucleotides: 17. Preparation methods for the bulk TCR libraries were those previously described, with listed TCR primers. TCRdb re-called the PCR reads through MiXCR, storing one row per CDR3 protein. The sample contains about 640,000 distinct CDR3 sequences, 15% to 20% of which appear only once. Using 10%, 30% or 50% RNA, naive CD8 libraries were derived from about 21,000 to 970,000 sorted cells. The source of this sequence is a human donor in good health. Some libraries in this study had Jurkat cell RNA spiked in. The sequencing input was naive CD8+ T cells from blood, with Jurkat cell RNA spiked in. Subset indicated: FACS-sorted CD8+CD4-CCR7+CD45RA+ naive T cells. The chain employs TRBV20-1 and TRBJ2-1; 11 bases agree with TRBD2. The CDR3 region is CSARHSSGGPVGYNEQFF. The CDR3 nucleotides are TGCAGTGCGCGGCACTCTAGCGGGGGGCCGGTTGGATACAATGAGCAGTTCTTC.